Below, 24 T cell receptor beta chains from the same sample are listed, as sequenced in a study of blood T cell repertoires in COVID-19. Method: immunoSEQ multiplex PCR; TCRdb's copy keeps in-frame clones and lacks some. The sample records roughly 100,000 clones, 75% to 90% being singletons. Sequenced sample: peripheral blood. The receptors derive from a man aged 60 to 75 with acute or convalescent COVID-19.

CDR3 coding DNA: TGCGCCAGCAGCCCGGGACAGGGGGCATACAATGAGCAGTTCTTC. The encoded protein is CASSPGQGAYNEQFF. V and J are TRBV5-1 and TRBJ2-1; 12 bases map to TRBD1. The germline V gene has CDR1 SGHRS and CDR2 YFSETQ. CDR3 length: 15 residues. J was trimmed by 4 bases and V by 4 bases; bases with no gene match: 3.

This clone was recorded only once. The chain has TRBV27 and TRBJ1-5; TRBD1 might be the D (5 bases). Looked up from germline, CDR1 is MNHEY and CDR2 is SMNVEV (reference sequence). V was clipped by 4 bases and J by 7 bases, with 20 bases between them. The CDR3 is made up of 16 amino acids. Here the CDR3 reads CASSSLGRGEGQPQHF. CDR3 DNA: TGTGCCAGCAGTTCCCTAGGAAGGGGTGAAGGCCAGCCCCAGCATTTT.

The chain uses TRBV5-5 and TRBJ1-6; 9 nucleotides line up with TRBD1. The CDR3 totals 15 residues. Trimming took 2 bases from V and 10 from J; bases not matched to a gene: 7. Germline V lookup: CDR1 SGHKS, CDR2 YYEKEE (reference sequence). The CDR3: CASSLTGTGSSPLHF. CDR3 nucleotide sequence: TGTGCCAGCAGCTTAACCGGGACAGGGAGCTCACCCCTCCACTTT.

This chain uses TRBV6-5 with TRBJ2-7; D is possibly TRBD1 (6 bases). The V end was cut by 8 bases, the J end by 3 bases, with 17 bases between. The germline gives CDR1 MNHEY, CDR2 SVGAGI. The CDR3 runs to 14 residues. This chain's CDR3 is CASQRGGDGYEQYF. For the CDR3, the DNA is TGTGCCAGCCAAAGAGGGGGAGACGGCTACGAGCAGTACTTC.

V usage is TRBV29-1 and J usage is TRBJ2-3, with 10 bases fitting TRBD2. The ends lost 1 base at V and 4 bases at J; junction bases unmatched: 8. CDR3 size: 16 residues. CDR1 and CDR2 (germline): SQVTM, ANQGSEA. The CDR3 loop is CSVEGSSGSGPDTQYF. The CDR3, as DNA: TGCAGCGTTGAAGGTTCTAGCGGGAGCGGGCCAGATACGCAGTATTTT.

The J gene is TRBJ1-3, the V gene TRBV11-3; no definite D call. The CDR3 extends over 13 amino acids. Germline loops: CDR1 SGHNT, CDR2 YENEEA. V was trimmed by 5 bases and J by 4 bases, leaving 9 bases between them. CDR3 protein: CASSQSPGNTIYF. As DNA, the CDR3 is TGTGCCAGCAGCCAGTCTCCCGGAAACACCATATATTTT.

In DNA, the CDR3 is TGTGCCAGCAGCTACAGGGGTGGAAACACCATATATTTT. This encodes CASSYRGGNTIYF. The rearrangement links TRBV6-5 to TRBJ1-3, with 7 bases lining up with TRBD1. From germline, CDR1 is MNHEY and CDR2 SVGAGI. This CDR3 is built from 13 residues. V lost 6 bases to trimming and J lost 3 bases; unmatched junction nucleotides: 2.

The genes are TRBV5-1 and TRBJ1-1; no clear D gene. CDR1 and CDR2 from the germline V gene are SGHRS and YFSETQ. The CDR3 spans 13 residues. V shed 3 bases and J shed 7 bases, with 13 bases lying between them. The CDR3 DNA reads as TGCGCCAGCAGCTATGGACTCCAGAGTGAAGCTTTCTTT. It translates to CASSYGLQSEAFF.

The chain combines TRBV6-2 or TRBV6-3 with TRBJ2-4, with 11 bases that match TRBD1. From germline, CDR1 is MNHEY and CDR2 SVGEGT. The CDR3 spans 15 residues. V lost 4 bases, J lost 3 bases, and 2 bases stayed unmatched. The CDR3 region is CASSSGQGDKNIQYF. For the CDR3, the DNA is TGTGCCAGCAGTTCGGGACAGGGGGACAAAAACATTCAGTACTTC.

The chain employs TRBV9 and TRBJ1-1; perhaps TRBD1 as D (6 bases). The V end lost 0 bases, the J end lost 1 base, and 13 bases lay between the germline ends. Germline CDR1 SGDLS, CDR2 YYNGEE. The CDR3 spans 16 residues. CDR3 bases: TGTGCCAGCAGCGTAGAGGGGGTAGGAAGGAACACTGAAGCTTTCTTT. Translation: CASSVEGVGRNTEAFF. The complete variable domain, with remaining parts taken from reference TRBV9 and TRBJ1-1, reads DSGVTQTPKHLITATGQRVTLRCSPRSGDLSVYWYQQSLDQGLQFLIQYYNGEERAKGNILERFSAQQFPDLHSELNLSSLELGDSALYFCASSVEGVGRNTEAFFGQGTRLTVV.

In DNA form, the CDR3 reads TGTGCCATCAGTGAGTCACAGGGGGATAGTAGCTATGGCTACACCTTC. This translates into CAISESQGDSSYGYTF. This chain joins TRBV10-3 and TRBJ1-2, with 8 bases that match TRBD1. Germline V lookup: CDR1 ENHRY, CDR2 SYGVKD. This CDR3 region has 16 residues. J lost 4 bases, V lost 0 bases, and 7 bases had no gene match.

The chain combines TRBV28 with TRBJ1-2; TRBD1 is a possible D gene (5 bases). The CDR3 is made up of 13 amino acids. The V gene lost 7 bases and the J gene lost 4 bases, with 13 bases spanning the gap. The germline V gene encodes CDR1 MDHEN and CDR2 SYDVKM. CDR3 coding DNA: TGTGCCAGCACCTCACGGGGGGGCTATGGCTACACCTTC. It specifies CASTSRGGYGYTF.

The chain couples TRBV3-1 (or the pseudogene TRBV3-2) to TRBJ1-2; TRBD1 matches 7 bases. The CDR3 has 16 residues. Per the germline V gene, CDR1 is LGHDT and CDR2 is YNNKEL (reference sequence). The V and J ends lost 0 bases and 6 bases, in that order; junction bases with no gene match: 10. Here the CDR3 reads CASSQERTGDWDGYTF. In nucleotides, the CDR3 is TGTGCCAGCAGCCAAGAGCGCACAGGGGATTGGGATGGCTACACCTTC.

The chain combines TRBV11-2 with TRBJ2-1; weak D call: TRBD1 (5 bases). The CDR3 loop spans 13 amino acids. V was trimmed by 4 bases and J by 7 bases, leaving 11 bases between them. The germline V gene encodes CDR1 SGHAT and CDR2 FQNNGV. The CDR3 sequence is CASSSSGPNEQFF. CDR3 DNA: TGTGCCAGCAGCTCTTCAGGGCCTAATGAGCAGTTCTTC.

This clone was detected only once. The gene calls are TRBV5-1 and TRBJ1-1, with D perhaps TRBD1 (6 bases). Looked up from germline, CDR1 is SGHRS and CDR2 is YFSETQ. Trimming removed 4 bases from V and 1 base from J, with 11 bases in between. There are 14 residues in the CDR3. The CDR3 region has the DNA TGCGCCAGCAGCCCCGGACAGAGGAACACTGAAGCTTTCTTT. Translation: CASSPGQRNTEAFF.

V gene TRBV9 combines with J gene TRBJ2-3; TRBD2 matches 13 bases. This CDR3 is 17 amino acids long. After removal of 3 bases from V and 6 bases from J, the junction contained 10 bases not matched to a gene. CDR1 is SGDLS, CDR2 YYNGEE, per germline. The CDR3 loop reads CASSATRTSGSLDTQYF. In DNA, the CDR3 is TGTGCCAGCAGCGCTACAAGGACTAGCGGGAGTCTGGATACGCAGTATTTT.

About this clone itself: This specimen includes other DNA sequences encoding the same CDR3. The chain combines TRBV18 with TRBJ1-5; TRBD1 is a possible D gene (5 bases). CDR3 length: 13 amino acids. Deletions cut 6 bases from V and 2 bases from J, with 8 bases between. Germline loops: CDR1 KGHSH, CDR2 LQKENI. The CDR3 reads CASSPGGNQPQHF. In DNA, the CDR3 is TGTGCCAGCTCCCCGGGGGGCAATCAGCCCCAGCATTTT.

The chain joins TRBV2 to TRBJ1-5; 8 bases agree with TRBD1. The germline V gene encodes CDR1 SNHLY and CDR2 FYNNEI. This CDR3 contains 16 residues. The trim removed 0 bases at V and 6 bases at J, leaving 7 bases unmatched. In DNA, the CDR3 is TGTGCCAGCAGTGAAGCGGAGACAGGGGTTGGTCAGCCCCAGCATTTT. It specifies CASSEAETGVGQPQHF.

As concerns this clone: A read error may account for a junction end that differs from germline. V gene TRBV2 combines with J gene TRBJ2-7; 12 bases agree with TRBD1. Germline V gives CDR1 SNHLY, CDR2 FYNNEI. CDR3 length: 16 amino acids. The CDR3 loop is CASSEGTGGSGYEQYF. The CDR3 nucleotides are TGTGCCAGCAGCGAAGGGACAGGGGGCTCGGGGTACGAGCAGTACTTC.

This clone was seen more than once but under ten times. The chain is built from TRBV6-1 and TRBJ2-5; D is perhaps TRBD1 (6 bases). Trimming cost V 1 base and J 2 bases, with 14 bases left between them. This CDR3 is built from 16 residues. Germline CDR1 MNHNS, CDR2 SASEGT. The CDR3 region is CASSEVWGLSQETQYF. CDR3 DNA: TGTGCCAGCAGTGAAGTCTGGGGGCTGTCACAAGAGACCCAGTACTTC.

Points on this clone: A read error may account for a junction end that differs from germline. This rearrangement joins TRBV7-7 to TRBJ2-1; 11 bases map to TRBD2. Germline lookup yields CDR1 SSHAT and CDR2 FNYEAQ (reference sequence). The CDR3 has 16 amino acids. In DNA form, the CDR3 reads TGTGCTAGCAGCCCATCGCTAGCGGGAGGTTACAATGAGCAGTTCTTC. This sequence encodes CASSPSLAGGYNEQFF.

The chain uses TRBV19 and TRBJ2-2; D unclear. CDR3 length: 13 amino acids. From germline, CDR1 is LNHDA and CDR2 SQIVND (reference sequence). Trimming shortened V by 4 bases and J by 4 bases, and 7 bases separated the two germline ends. CDR3 region: CASSRVITGELFF. For the CDR3, the DNA is TGTGCCAGTAGTAGAGTGATCACCGGGGAGCTGTTTTTT.

The CDR3 sequence: CASSGLTSTDTQYF. The CDR3 coding sequence is TGTGCCAGCAGCGGACTAACTAGCACAGATACGCAGTATTTT. The J gene is TRBJ2-3, the V gene TRBV7-8; TRBD2 is a possible D gene (6 bases). The V end was cut by 5 bases, the J end by 0 bases, with 9 bases between. Germline values: CDR1 SGHVS, CDR2 FQNEAQ. The length of the CDR3 is 14 residues.

This chain connects TRBV7-2 to TRBJ2-7; D is unresolved. The CDR3 contains 12 residues. V lost 4 bases and J lost 4, with 8 bases in between. The germline V gene encodes CDR1 SGHTA and CDR2 FQGNSA. The DNA of the CDR3 is TGTGCCAGCAGCTCCGGGTGGTACGAGCAGTACTTC. Translated: CASSSGWYEQYF.